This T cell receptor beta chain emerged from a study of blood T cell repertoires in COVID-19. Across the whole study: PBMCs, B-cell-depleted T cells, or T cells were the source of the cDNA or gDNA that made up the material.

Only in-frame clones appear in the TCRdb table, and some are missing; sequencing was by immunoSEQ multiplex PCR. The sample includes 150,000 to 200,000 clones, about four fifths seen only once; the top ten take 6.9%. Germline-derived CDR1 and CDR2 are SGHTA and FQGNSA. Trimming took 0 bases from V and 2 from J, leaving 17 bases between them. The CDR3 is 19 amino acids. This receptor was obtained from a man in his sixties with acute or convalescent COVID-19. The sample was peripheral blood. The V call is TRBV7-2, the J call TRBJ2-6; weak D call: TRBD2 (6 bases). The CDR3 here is CASSLAARLWEAGANVLTF. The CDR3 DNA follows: TGTGCCAGCAGCTTAGCGGCCCGATTATGGGAGGCTGGGGCCAACGTCCTGACTTTC.